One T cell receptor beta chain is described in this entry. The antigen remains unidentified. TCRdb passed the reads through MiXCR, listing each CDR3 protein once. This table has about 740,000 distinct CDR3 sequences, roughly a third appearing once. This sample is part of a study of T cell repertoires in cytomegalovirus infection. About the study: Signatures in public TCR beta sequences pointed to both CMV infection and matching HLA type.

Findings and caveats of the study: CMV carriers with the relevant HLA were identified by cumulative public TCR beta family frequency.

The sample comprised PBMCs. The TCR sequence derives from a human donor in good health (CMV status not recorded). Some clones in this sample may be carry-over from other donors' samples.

CDR3 sequence: CASSYAHKPNTEAFF. Here the CDR3 DNA reads TGTGCCAGCAGTTATGCCCACAAACCGAACACTGAAGCTTTCTTT. The chain couples TRBV6-5 to TRBJ1-1; D gene ambiguous. Germline V gives CDR1 MNHEY, CDR2 SVGAGI. The CDR3 is 15 residues long. V lost 3 bases to trimming and J lost 1 base, with 12 bases between them.